The 27 T cell receptor beta chains reported below all come from one sample, sequenced in a study of T cells after yellow fever vaccination (dated by TCRdb to about 2019). To prepare the library, 5' RACE was applied. Sequencing used an Illumina HiSeq 2500. TCRdb trimmed public reads at Q25 via fastp, called clones via MiXCR and kept in-frame beta chains. Every entry covers one CDR3 protein and lists the most common genes and DNA from its rows. The sample table shows approximately 110,000 distinct CDR3 sequences, and 7.4% are seen once. Around 2.3% of the sample comes from the top ten. The treatment or condition label, read with the paper, signifies: live attenuated yellow fever vaccine strain. Here the sequenced sample was CD4+ T cells sorted from PBMCs, taken more than 8 days after the first yellow fever vaccination. The receptors here all came from a man aged 18-30 years who received the YFV17D yellow fever vaccine.

This clonotype was detected many times. The chain uses TRBV27 and TRBJ2-7; the match to TRBD1 covers 7 bases. The CDR3 length is 15 residues. The V gene end was trimmed by 6 bases and the J gene end by 2 bases; junction bases not matched to a gene: 10. CDR1 MNHEY and CDR2 SMNVEV come from the germline V gene (reference sequence). Written as DNA, the CDR3 is TGTGCCAGCAGCCGAACCGGGACAGTTGCCTACGAGCAGTACTTC. Encoded protein: CASSRTGTVAYEQYF.

This clonotype occurred many times. The chain joins TRBV5-1 to TRBJ1-2; D gene ambiguous. The CDR3 has 14 residues. Germline CDR1 is SGHRS and CDR2 is YFSETQ. The germline V and J ends were trimmed by 0 bases and 0 bases, with 6 bases remaining between them. The CDR3 nucleotides read TGCGCCAGCAGCTTGGACGGCCCTAACTATGGCTACACCTTC. Its translation is CASSLDGPNYGYTF.

This clonotype was counted at least ten times. This chain uses TRBV5-1 with TRBJ2-1, with 8 bases lining up with TRBD2. The trim removed 1 base at V and 9 bases at J, leaving 12 bases unmatched. The germline V gene encodes CDR1 SGHRS and CDR2 YFSETQ. CDR3 size: 16 residues. DNA for the CDR3: TGCGCCAGCAGCTTGAGGTCGGGGGGGGCCGTTGGTGAGCAGTTCTTC. It encodes CASSLRSGGAVGEQFF.

This chain connects TRBV5-1 to TRBJ1-6; D perhaps matches TRBD1 (5 bases). The CDR3 loop spans 14 amino acids. The germline gives CDR1 SGHRS, CDR2 YFSETQ. V dropped 2 bases and J dropped 6 bases, with 9 bases sitting between them. CDR3 coding DNA: TGCGCCAGCAGCTTCGGTGGGGGTAATTCACCCCTCCACTTT. Protein sequence: CASSFGGGNSPLHF.

Worth noting for this clonotype: A much larger clone differs by one base, so this may be a read error. This chain joins TRBV3-1 and TRBJ2-3; the D gene is possibly TRBD2 (6 bases). Germline V gives CDR1 LGHDT, CDR2 YNNKEL (reference sequence). With 4 bases removed from V and 2 bases from J, the gap between germline ends came to 10 bases. The CDR3 runs 14 residues. Here the CDR3 reads CASSPGLVTDTQYF. CDR3 nucleotides: TGTGCCAGCAGCCCGGGACTGGTCACAGATACGCAGTATTTT.

This clonotype showed up many times. This chain connects TRBV20-1 to TRBJ1-1; perhaps TRBD1 as D (6 bases). Germline V gene lookup returns CDR1 DFQATT and CDR2 SNEGSKA (reference sequence). The CDR3 sequence is 15 residues long. V lost 0 bases and J 4 bases, leaving 15 bases between the germline ends. DNA for the CDR3: TGCAGTGCTAGAGATCCCCGCAGGGGACCCACTGAAGCTTTCTTT. Translating it yields CSARDPRRGPTEAFF.

Many counts were recorded for this clonotype. The chain couples TRBV9 to TRBJ2-3; TRBD1 is a possible D gene (7 bases). The V and J ends lost 0 bases and 3 bases respectively, with 11 bases between them. Germline CDR1 is SGDLS and CDR2 is YYNGEE. The CDR3 length is 15 residues. In nucleotides, the CDR3 is TGTGCCAGCAGCGTAGCGACAGGGAGGACAGATACGCAGTATTTT. Translated, it gives CASSVATGRTDTQYF.

The V call is TRBV30, the J call TRBJ2-5, with D uncertain. V lost 4 bases, J lost 3 bases, and 12 bases lay in between. Germline V lookup: CDR1 GTSNPN, CDR2 SVGIG (reference sequence). This CDR3 has 13 residues. The DNA of the CDR3 is TGTGCCTGGAATGTAGATTGGGAAGAGACCCAGTACTTC. Protein sequence: CAWNVDWEETQYF.

This clonotype was counted ten times or more. This chain connects TRBV5-6 to TRBJ2-1; 7 bases line up with TRBD1. This CDR3 has 18 residues. After removal of 6 bases from V and 0 bases from J, the junction contained 15 bases not matched to a gene. CDR1 is SGHDT and CDR2 is YYEEEE in the germline V gene. CDR3 in DNA: TGTGCCAGCAACTCATTCAACTACAGGGGCGGCTCCTACAATGAGCAGTTCTTC. Its translation: CASNSFNYRGGSYNEQFF.

The chain employs TRBV7-9 and TRBJ2-4; 9 positions match TRBD1. Germline lookup yields CDR1 SEHNR and CDR2 FQNEAQ (reference sequence). CDR3 length equals 13 residues. V was pared by 5 bases and J by 9 bases, with 5 bases of the junction left unmatched. CDR3 region: CASSPDRGLIQYF. The CDR3 DNA follows: TGTGCCAGCAGCCCGGACAGGGGTCTCATTCAGTACTTC. The full variable domain, rest sourced from reference TRBV7-9 and TRBJ2-4, is DTGVSQNPRHKITKRGQNVTFRCDPISEHNRLYWYRQTLGQGPEFLTYFQNEAQLEKSRLLSDRFSAERPKGSFSTLEIQRTEQGDSAMYLCASSPDRGLIQYFGAGTRLSVL.

This clonotype appeared many times. J is TRBJ2-3 and V is TRBV20-1; D remains unclear. The V end was cut by 3 bases, the J end by 5 bases, with 6 bases between. Germline CDR1 DFQATT, CDR2 SNEGSKA (reference sequence). This CDR3 is built from 11 residues. Written as DNA, the CDR3 is TGCAGTGCTAGCCTGGGAGATACGCAGTATTTT. This encodes CSASLGDTQYF.

The J gene is TRBJ2-3, the V gene TRBV5-1; 14 bases match TRBD2. Germline-derived CDR1 and CDR2 are SGHRS and YFSETQ. V lost 4 bases and J lost 6; bases outside the gene matches: 7. The CDR3 is 16 residues long. CDR3 sequence (DNA): TGCGCCAGCAGCGTGGGGACTAGCGGGGGCCTTGATACGCAGTATTTT. Amino acids: CASSVGTSGGLDTQYF.

The V call is TRBV5-5, the J call TRBJ1-1; D might be TRBD1 (5 bases). There are 16 residues in the CDR3. V lost 0 bases and J lost 3, with 15 bases in between. The germline gives CDR1 SGHKS, CDR2 YYEKEE (reference sequence). The CDR3 protein is CASSLGRHRGDTEAFF. DNA for the CDR3: TGTGCCAGCAGCTTGGGACGACACCGGGGGGACACTGAAGCTTTCTTT.

This clonotype was seen ten or more times. This chain links TRBV7-9 with TRBJ2-7, with unresolved D. The CDR3 extends over 13 amino acids. Germline V lookup: CDR1 SEHNR, CDR2 FQNEAQ (reference sequence). V was cut by 6 bases and J by 5 bases, with 14 bases left in between. The CDR3, as DNA: TGTGCCAGCAGGTCGACTGATGCGGACGAGCAGTACTTC. Its protein is CASRSTDADEQYF.

This clonotype was counted ten times or more. The CDR3 sequence is CASSLYTEAFF. The CDR3 coding sequence is TGTGCCAGCAGCCTCTACACTGAAGCTTTCTTT. The chain combines TRBV6-2 or TRBV6-3 with TRBJ1-1; D remains unclear. Germline CDR1 MNHEY, CDR2 SVGEGT. V shed 6 bases and J shed 3 bases, with 5 bases lying between them. The CDR3 length is 11 residues.

This clonotype was counted at least ten times. The V and J genes are TRBV12-3 or TRBV12-4 and TRBJ2-5; D gene uncertain. Trimming stripped 7 bases from V and 5 bases from J, with 8 bases between. This CDR3 comprises 11 residues. CDR3 coding DNA: TGTGCCAGCATGGAAATGGAGACCCAGTACTTC. Translating it yields CASMEMETQYF.

This clonotype occurred many times. The chain carries TRBV9 and TRBJ2-5; possibly TRBD2 for D (5 bases). The germline V and J ends were trimmed by 4 bases and 2 bases, with 12 bases remaining between them. The CDR3 extends over 14 amino acids. CDR1 SGDLS and CDR2 YYNGEE come from the germline V gene. The chain's CDR3 is CASSLGAVQETQYF. The DNA for the CDR3 is TGTGCCAGCAGCTTGGGAGCGGTACAAGAGACCCAGTACTTC.

The table lists this clonotype with many counts. The chain couples TRBV18 to TRBJ2-7, with a weak D call TRBD2 (6 bases). This CDR3 spans 15 amino acids. V lost 2 bases to trimming and J lost 1 base, with 12 bases between them. Germline V gives CDR1 KGHSH, CDR2 LQKENI. CDR3 sequence (DNA): TGTGCCAGCTCACCAGGCGGGACGCCGTCCTACGAGCAGTACTTC. It encodes CASSPGGTPSYEQYF.

The chain combines TRBV19 with TRBJ2-3; perhaps TRBD2 as D (5 bases). Trimming removed 3 bases from V and 0 bases from J, with 13 bases in between. CDR1 LNHDA and CDR2 SQIVND come from the germline V gene (reference sequence). The CDR3 has 16 residues. The CDR3 DNA sequence: TGTGCCAGTAGTATCGTTCCGGGGTCTAGCACAGATACGCAGTATTTT. Protein: CASSIVPGSSTDTQYF.

This clonotype has only a few counts. CDR3 sequence reads: CASSLPGAGGSTDTQYF. CDR3 sequence (DNA): TGTGCCAGCAGCTTACCTGGGGCGGGGGGCTCCACAGATACGCAGTATTTT. The chain employs TRBV7-3 and TRBJ2-3, with TRBD2 matching over 8 bases. J was trimmed by 2 bases and V by 2 bases; bases with no gene match: 9. The CDR3 covers 17 residues. The germline CDR1 and CDR2 sequences are SGHTA and FQGTGA.

In its sample, this clonotype was seen many times. The genes are TRBV6-6 and TRBJ2-7; D is perhaps TRBD1 (6 bases). V shed 8 bases and J shed 2 bases, with 13 bases lying between them. CDR3 length equals 13 residues. Per the germline V gene, CDR1 is MNHNY and CDR2 is SVGAGI (reference sequence). The DNA for the CDR3 is TGTGCCAGCGGCTACAGGGTGACCTACGAGCAGTACTTC. As protein: CASGYRVTYEQYF.

This clonotype has ten or more counts. The chain links TRBV19 to TRBJ2-3; D call uncertain. This CDR3 has 14 amino acids. V was pared by 8 bases and J by 2 bases, with 14 bases between. Germline lookup yields CDR1 LNHDA and CDR2 SQIVND (reference sequence). CDR3 nucleotide sequence: TGTGCCAGTCGCTCGGGTGGCAACACAGATACGCAGTATTTT. Amino acid sequence: CASRSGGNTDTQYF. The full variable domain, rest sourced from reference TRBV19 and TRBJ2-3, is DGGITQSPKYLFRKEGQNVTLSCEQNLNHDAMYWYRQDPGQGLRLIYYSQIVNDFQKGDIAEGYSVSREKKESFPLTVTSAQKNPTAFYLCASRSGGNTDTQYFGPGTRLTVL.

With regard to this clonotype: A much larger clone differs by one base, so this may be a read error. The chain has TRBV4-2 and TRBJ2-7, with D maybe TRBD1 (6 bases). Germline-derived CDR1 and CDR2 are LGHNA and YNFKEQ. V was clipped by 4 bases and J by 2 bases, with 18 bases between them. The CDR3 covers 16 residues. In DNA, the CDR3 is TGTGCCAGCAGCCTTGGCAGGGGCGGCCCCACCTACGAGCAGTACTTC. It translates to CASSLGRGGPTYEQYF.

A few counts support this clonotype. The chain has TRBV5-1 and TRBJ2-5, with 9 bases identical to TRBD1. Germline V gene lookup returns CDR1 SGHRS and CDR2 YFSETQ. This CDR3 comprises 18 residues. V was pared by 4 bases and J by 4 bases, with 17 bases of the junction left unmatched. The CDR3 loop is CASSPGAGTGRGGETQYF. The DNA of the CDR3 is TGCGCCAGCAGCCCCGGGGCCGGGACAGGGCGAGGTGGAGAGACCCAGTACTTC.

This clonotype was counted many times. The chain is built from TRBV3-1 and TRBJ2-7; either TRBD1 or TRBD2 may supply D (6 bases each). Trimming pared 2 bases from V and 5 bases from J, leaving 10 bases between. Germline V CDR1 and CDR2: LGHDT, YNNKEL (reference sequence). This CDR3 is 13 amino acids long. CDR3 bases: TGTGCCAGCAGCCAACATGGGGGGCACGAGCAGTACTTC. Amino acid sequence: CASSQHGGHEQYF.

This clonotype was counted a few times. The rearrangement links TRBV5-1 to TRBJ2-3; D unclear. V gave up 0 bases and J gave up 5 bases, with 7 bases separating them. CDR3 length equals 13 residues. CDR1 and CDR2 from the germline V gene are SGHRS and YFSETQ. CDR3 in amino acids: CASSLGAKDTQYF. In DNA form, the CDR3 reads TGCGCCAGCAGCTTGGGGGCCAAAGATACGCAGTATTTT.

The genes are TRBV18 and TRBJ1-1, with 10 bases identical to TRBD1. V lost 6 bases to trimming and J lost 4 bases; unmatched junction nucleotides: 8. The CDR3 covers 15 residues. Germline V gives CDR1 KGHSH, CDR2 LQKENI. The CDR3 DNA is TGTGCCAGCTCCCCAAGGGACAGGGGTTTCACTGAAGCTTTCTTT. It is translated as CASSPRDRGFTEAFF.